A single sample is the source of the 29 T cell receptor beta chains below, sequenced in a study of blood T cells in healthy people across ages (dated by TCRdb to the mid-2010s). Library preparation was by 5' RACE. The data were produced on an Illumina HiSeq 2500. A second PCR of roughly 6 to 11 cycles was performed with a sample-barcoded 5' primer and a J-beta primer mix. Clones were called with MiXCR by TCRdb after fastp trimmed the public reads at Q25, and only in-frame beta chains were retained. Each CDR3 protein appears once, grouped with its most common genes and DNA. The sample includes some 900,000 distinct CDR3 sequences, with approximately 49% observed a single time. 13% of the sample belongs to the ten largest clones. The specimen sequenced was blood. The receptors come from a man younger than 45 in good health.

This clonotype was picked up one time. J is TRBJ1-5 and V is TRBV6-2 or TRBV6-3, with D tentatively TRBD1 (6 bases). The V end was cut by 6 bases, the J end by 9 bases, with 15 bases between. The CDR3 runs 13 residues. The germline V gene has CDR1 MNHEY and CDR2 SVGEGT. The CDR3 here is CASSQDRSRPQHF. The CDR3 DNA follows: TGTGCCAGCAGCCAGGACAGAAGTCGGCCCCAGCATTTT.

The genes are TRBV18 and TRBJ2-5; D ambiguous. CDR3 size: 14 residues. CDR1 is KGHSH, CDR2 LQKENI, per germline. Trimming took 0 bases from V and 6 from J, leaving 11 bases between them. This CDR3 reads CASSPPAPDQTQYF. CDR3 coding DNA: TGTGCCAGCTCACCACCGGCTCCCGATCAGACCCAGTACTTC.

This clonotype occurred many times. The junction shows a germline mismatch at one end, possibly a read error. This rearrangement joins TRBV5-1 to TRBJ2-1; 8 nucleotides line up with TRBD1. Germline V CDR1 and CDR2: SGHRS, YFSETQ. The CDR3 length is 15 residues. The CDR3 region is CASSLGQGRYNEQFF. The CDR3 DNA reads TGTGCCAGCAGTTTAGGACAGGGACGTTACAATGAGCAGTTCTTC.

This clonotype has more than one count but fewer than ten. The chain employs TRBV3-1 and TRBJ1-1; TRBD1 might be the D (5 bases). There are 14 residues in the CDR3. Germline V gives CDR1 LGHDT, CDR2 YNNKEL (reference sequence). Trimming left V 5 bases short and J 1 base short, with 11 bases between. The CDR3 nucleotides read TGTGCCAGCAGCGCCTACGACAGGAACACTGAAGCTTTCTTT. Translation gives CASSAYDRNTEAFF.

The V call is TRBV6-2 or TRBV6-3, the J call TRBJ1-2, with a tentative D call TRBD1 (5 bases). The V end lost 2 bases, the J end lost 4 bases, and 14 bases lay between the germline ends. Germline V gene data show CDR1 as MNHEY and CDR2 as SVGEGT. This CDR3 spans 15 amino acids. The CDR3 sequence is CASSYGGEVIYGYTF. CDR3 sequence (DNA): TGTGCCAGCAGTTACGGAGGGGAGGTGATCTATGGCTACACCTTC.

The sample holds a few counts of this clonotype. The chain links TRBV29-1 to TRBJ2-3, with 13 bases fitting TRBD2. The CDR3 extends over 15 amino acids. Germline loops: CDR1 SQVTM, CDR2 ANQGSEA. J gave up 0 bases and V 7 bases, and 4 bases lay outside the gene matches. CDR3 sequence: CSAPGLAGSTDTQYF. As DNA, the CDR3 is TGCAGCGCCCCGGGACTAGCGGGGAGCACAGATACGCAGTATTTT.

V usage is TRBV12-5 and J usage is TRBJ2-7, with D possibly TRBD1 on 6 matching bases. This CDR3 has 13 amino acids. Trimming cost V 7 bases and J 4 bases, with 14 bases left between them. The germline V gene encodes CDR1 LGHNT and CDR2 FRNRAP. CDR3 in amino acids: CASEKQGRYEQYF. DNA of the CDR3: TGTGCTAGTGAGAAACAGGGTCGGTACGAGCAGTACTTC.

This chain connects TRBV2 to TRBJ1-1, with 8 nucleotides matching TRBD1. Germline assignment: CDR1 SNHLY and CDR2 FYNNEI. The CDR3 sequence is 15 residues long. Trimming at V came to 5 bases and at J to 1 base, leaving 6 bases not matched to a gene. The CDR3: CASSWGQGANTEAFF. The CDR3 DNA sequence: TGTGCCAGCAGTTGGGGGCAGGGGGCGAACACTGAAGCTTTCTTT.

This clonotype was detected a few times. The chain is built from TRBV6-4 and TRBJ2-2, with unresolved D. CDR3 length: 13 amino acids. Germline V lookup: CDR1 MRHNA, CDR2 SNTAGT. Trimming left V 2 bases short and J 7 bases short, with 8 bases between. The CDR3: CASSDQDGGELFF. The CDR3 nucleotides are TGTGCCAGCAGTGACCAGGATGGCGGGGAGCTGTTTTTT.

The V and J genes are TRBV6-2 or TRBV6-3 and TRBJ2-1, with D unresolved. CDR3 size: 13 residues. Looked up from germline, CDR1 is MNHEY and CDR2 is SVGEGT. Trimming stripped 6 bases from V and 5 bases from J, with 11 bases between. CDR3 sequence reads: CASRLPQHNEQFF. CDR3 bases: TGTGCCAGCAGGTTACCACAGCACAATGAGCAGTTCTTC.

The chain couples TRBV10-3 to TRBJ2-1, with D perhaps TRBD2 (5 bases). This CDR3 is 13 amino acids long. V was cut by 11 bases and J by 3 bases, with 14 bases left in between. In germline, CDR1 is ENHRY, CDR2 SYGVKD. CDR3 residues: CAYKASSYNEQFF. CDR3 DNA sequence: TGTGCCTACAAAGCTAGCAGCTACAATGAGCAGTTCTTC.

V usage is TRBV29-1 and J usage is TRBJ2-1, with 10 bases that match TRBD2. The J call may be incorrect, as the DNA end agrees better with TRBJ2-7. The CDR3 sequence is 15 residues long. Germline values: CDR1 SQVTM, CDR2 ANQGSEA. CDR3 sequence: CSVELSSGGYNEQYF. Written as DNA, the CDR3 is TGCAGCGTTGAACTTTCTAGCGGGGGTTACAATGAGCAGTACTTC.

As concerns this clonotype: The junction and the germline gene differ at one end; a read error may be behind it. The chain employs TRBV14 and TRBJ2-7; no firm D call. CDR1 is SGHDN, CDR2 FVKESK, per germline. This CDR3 is 16 amino acids long. The CDR3 DNA sequence: TGTGCCTGCAGCCAAGAAGGATGGAAGGCCGGGTACGAGCAGTACTTC. Its protein product is CACSQEGWKAGYEQYF.

This sequence joins TRBV24-1 and TRBJ2-3; TRBD2 aligns across 9 bases. This CDR3 has 15 amino acids. CDR1 and CDR2 from the germline V gene are KGHDR and SFDVKD. The trim removed 8 bases at V and 3 bases at J, leaving 8 bases unmatched. The CDR3 sequence: CATTPSGGLTDTQYF. The CDR3 region has the DNA TGTGCCACCACCCCCAGCGGGGGGTTAACAGATACGCAGTATTTT.

In its sample, this clonotype was seen once. A much larger clonotype is one base distant, so this may be a read error. The V gene is TRBV7-9, the J gene TRBJ2-4; the match to TRBD2 covers 8 bases. This CDR3 has 14 residues. Per germline, CDR1 SEHNR and CDR2 FQNEAQ (reference sequence). V lost 4 bases and J lost 8; bases outside the gene matches: 7. CDR3 region: CASSSTGGPDIQYF. CDR3 nucleotides: TGTGCCAGCAGCTCTACGGGGGGGCCCGACATTCAGTACTTC.

V is TRBV7-2 and J is TRBJ2-1, with TRBD2 matching 11 bases. V lost 3 bases, J lost 6 bases, and 1 base stayed unmatched. This CDR3 spans 14 amino acids. CDR1 SGHTA and CDR2 FQGNSA come from the germline V gene. The CDR3 spells CASSLTSGTNEQFF. DNA for the CDR3: TGTGCCAGCAGCTTGACTAGCGGGACCAATGAGCAGTTCTTC.

The genes are TRBV20-1 and TRBJ2-5, with 9 bases fitting TRBD2. V lost 1 base and J lost 5; bases outside the gene matches: 5. CDR1 and CDR2 (germline): DFQATT, SNEGSKA (reference sequence). The CDR3 length is 14 residues. The CDR3 DNA reads as TGCAGTGCTAGAGTTTGGACTAGCGAGGAGACCCAGTACTTC. This codes for CSARVWTSEETQYF.

The chain carries TRBV6-6 and TRBJ1-1; 11 bases agree with TRBD1. CDR3 length: 16 amino acids. CDR1 and CDR2 (germline): MNHNY, SVGAGI (reference sequence). Trimming cost V 2 bases and J 10 bases; bases outside gene matches: 12. CDR3 DNA sequence: TGTGCCAGCAGTTACGGAACCGGACAGGGGGCTCCGGGAGCTTTCTTT. Translated: CASSYGTGQGAPGAFF.

Concerning this clonotype itself: At one boundary the junction diverges from the germline segment, which might be a read error. The CDR3 DNA sequence: TGTACCAGCAGTTCGGGACTTTCTGCTACAATGAAGCAGTTCTTC. Its translation: CTSSSGLSATMKQFF. The chain has TRBV12-3 or TRBV12-4 and TRBJ2-1; tentative D call: TRBD2 (6 bases). CDR3 length: 15 residues.

This chain uses TRBV9 with TRBJ1-5, with 9 bases matching TRBD1. Germline values: CDR1 SGDLS, CDR2 YYNGEE. Trimming cost V 0 bases and J 11 bases; bases outside gene matches: 9. This CDR3 has 15 residues. The CDR3: CASSVGGTGFDAQHF. In DNA form, the CDR3 reads TGTGCCAGCAGCGTAGGAGGGACAGGGTTTGACGCCCAGCATTTT.

The chain carries TRBV9 and TRBJ2-1, with TRBD2 identical over 15 bases. From germline, CDR1 is SGDLS and CDR2 YYNGEE. The CDR3 contains 17 residues. V shed 10 bases and J 6 bases; nucleotides not matched to a gene: 14. The CDR3 region has the DNA TGTGCCCAGACTCGGACTAGCGGGGGGGCAGGGTCCAATGAGCAGTTCTTC. Translated: CAQTRTSGGAGSNEQFF.

The rearrangement joins TRBV28 to TRBJ1-1, with D possibly matching TRBD1 (5 bases). Germline V gene data show CDR1 as MDHEN and CDR2 as SYDVKM. V lost 3 bases and J lost 11, with 16 bases in between. The length of the CDR3 is 13 residues. This CDR3 is CASSLKSPGRAFF. The CDR3 nucleotides read TGTGCCAGCAGTTTGAAAAGTCCGGGACGGGCTTTCTTT.

The gene calls are TRBV12-3 or TRBV12-4 and TRBJ2-1; 8 bases map to TRBD2. CDR3 size: 15 residues. The trim removed 7 bases at V and 8 bases at J, leaving 13 bases unmatched. CDR3 amino acids: CASKPGLVFQDEQFF. In DNA form, the CDR3 reads TGTGCCAGCAAACCGGGACTAGTATTCCAAGATGAGCAGTTCTTC.

The genes are TRBV3-1 and TRBJ2-6, with 10 bases fitting TRBD1. V lost 4 bases, J lost 1 base, and 7 bases stayed unmatched. From germline, CDR1 is LGHDT and CDR2 YNNKEL (reference sequence). The CDR3 totals 18 residues. The CDR3 loop reads CASSPYRDRGSGANVLTF. CDR3 DNA sequence: TGTGCCAGCAGCCCCTACCGGGACAGGGGTTCTGGGGCCAACGTCCTGACTTTC.

V gene TRBV9 combines with J gene TRBJ2-7; 9 bases map to TRBD2. Germline loops: CDR1 SGDLS, CDR2 YYNGEE. The ends lost 3 bases at V and 2 bases at J; junction bases unmatched: 3. The CDR3 covers 14 residues. CDR3 region: CASSASGGTYEQYF. The CDR3 coding sequence is TGTGCCAGCAGCGCAAGCGGGGGGACCTACGAGCAGTACTTC.

This chain connects TRBV3-1 to TRBJ1-2, with D perhaps TRBD1 (5 bases). The CDR3 runs 15 residues. Germline CDR1 LGHDT, CDR2 YNNKEL (reference sequence). V shed 1 base and J shed 0 bases, with 9 bases lying between them. The CDR3, as DNA: TGTGCCAGCAGCCAAGGGGGACGATCTAACTATGGCTACACCTTC. Its protein product is CASSQGGRSNYGYTF.

The rearrangement links TRBV11-2 to TRBJ2-4, with 12 bases that match TRBD2. Per germline, CDR1 SGHAT and CDR2 FQNNGV. V lost 6 bases and J lost 0; bases outside the gene matches: 9. CDR3 length equals 18 residues. The CDR3 protein is CASRGGLAGTLAKNIQYF. The CDR3 DNA follows: TGTGCCAGCAGGGGCGGACTAGCGGGGACTCTAGCCAAAAACATTCAGTACTTC.

This clonotype was observed a few times. The chain uses TRBV29-1 and TRBJ2-5, with D possibly called TRBD1 or TRBD2 (5 bases each). The V gene lost 5 bases and the J gene lost 7 bases, with 20 bases spanning the gap. The germline gives CDR1 SQVTM, CDR2 ANQGSEA. The CDR3 consists of 14 residues. The CDR3 DNA follows: TGCAGCGTTAACCGGGACGGGGAACGAGGGACCCAGTACTTC. Its protein is CSVNRDGERGTQYF.

The CDR3 nucleotides are TGTGCCAGCAGCGTCGACGTCACAGATACGCAGTATTTT. It codes for CASSVDVTDTQYF. This chain joins TRBV9 and TRBJ2-3, with D uncertain. The CDR3 extends over 13 amino acids. V lost 2 bases and J lost 2, with 6 bases in between. Per the germline V gene, CDR1 is SGDLS and CDR2 is YYNGEE.